The rows below give T cell receptor beta chains drawn from one sample of a study of blood T cell repertoires in COVID-19. Clones were read by immunoSEQ multiplex PCR, and TCRdb kept only the in-frame ones, dropping some. Altogether 250,000 or so clones are present, over 90% being singletons, with the ten largest covering roughly 0.8%. The sample was peripheral blood. The receptors were sampled from a man aged 30-40 years with COVID-19, enrolled during active disease. The conserved cysteine and the conserved F or W are not part of the CDR3 here. D genes are given only for firm matches. A row's size may be missing; if present it is once, few, many or a size class.

J gene | clone size | V gene | CDR3 length | D gene | CDR3 protein
TRBJ2-5 | NA | TRBV27 | 12 | TRBD1 | ASSPGQGRETQY
TRBJ2-3 | NA | TRBV6-5 | 12 | TRBD1 | ASRRGQGADTQY
TRBJ1-5 | NA | TRBV30 | 10 | NA | AWSAVGQPQH
TRBJ2-6 | NA | TRBV27 | 13 | NA | ASGRAPLGANVLT
TRBJ1-6 | NA | TRBV6-6 | 12 | NA | ASRKSKEDSPLH
TRBJ1-2 | once | TRBV6-5 | 9 | NA | ASDGGGGYT
TRBJ2-3 | NA | TRBV12-3/TRBV12-4 | 11 | NA | ASSFGGKDTQY
TRBJ2-1 | NA | TRBV4-1 | 10 | NA | ASSSGLPRQF
TRBJ1-1 | NA | TRBV9 | 11 | NA | ASSVDRDAEAF
TRBJ2-1 | NA | TRBV29-1 | 11 | NA | SVERRGLYEQF
TRBJ2-7 | NA | TRBV7-6 | 13 | TRBD1 | ASSSTGTGSREQY
TRBJ1-4 | few | TRBV27 | 12 | TRBD1 | ASSFAAGGEKLF
TRBJ1-6 | few | TRBV11-2 | 14 | NA | ASSRPQGSYNSPLH
TRBJ2-2 | NA | TRBV3-1/TRBV3-2 | 14 | NA | ASGNRDRLNTGELF
TRBJ2-1 | NA | TRBV7-9 | 13 | TRBD1 | ASSPGQGEHNEQF
TRBJ2-7 | once | TRBV7-6 | 14 | TRBD2 | ASSFSSGGTTYEQY
TRBJ1-6 | NA | TRBV2 | 15 | TRBD1 | ASTLGQGWSGRSPLH
TRBJ2-1 | once | TRBV6-5 | 12 | NA | ASKKAGHGGLQF
TRBJ2-5 | few | TRBV20-1 | 13 | TRBD2 | SASSGGGFQETQY
TRBJ1-4 | NA | TRBV4-2 | 11 | NA | ASSQGHYEKLF
TRBJ1-2 | NA | TRBV11-2 | 13 | TRBD1 | ASSFGTGTGQGYT
TRBJ1-2 | once | TRBV6-1 | 12 | NA | ASSEALQGYGYT
TRBJ1-1 | NA | TRBV25-1 | 11 | TRBD1 | ASSVTGGTEAF
TRBJ1-1 | NA | TRBV10-3 | 11 | NA | AISAKSNTEAF
TRBJ2-3 | NA | TRBV5-1 | 12 | TRBD1 | ASSFGQVTDTQY
TRBJ1-2 | NA | TRBV11-2 | 11 | TRBD1 | ATRGRDSYGYT
TRBJ2-2 | NA | TRBV5-1 | 14 | TRBD1 | ASSLGQGADTGELF
TRBJ2-2 | NA | TRBV18 | 14 | NA | ASSPQPDTNTGELF
TRBJ1-6 | NA | TRBV7-9 | 13 | TRBD1 | ASSPADRGNSPLH
TRBJ1-5 | NA | TRBV5-6 | 10 | NA | ASSFGAKPQH
TRBJ2-1 | NA | TRBV19 | 12 | NA | ASSRTTPRNEQF